This T cell receptor beta chain emerged from a study of regulatory T cells in long-lasting Graves disease. The time point was: newly diagnosed GD, antithyroid drugs for less than 3 months. RNA from PBMCs was the source of the TCR library. Germline V gene data show CDR1 as SQVTM and CDR2 as ANQGSEA. This CDR3 region has 15 residues. V lost 3 bases and J lost 2, with 17 bases in between. Sequencing libraries for TCR beta were prepared with iRepertoire HTBI primers and Arm-PCR of CDR3 regions. Each CDR3 protein is one row after TCRdb ran MiXCR on the multiplex PCR reads. The sample yields roughly 420,000 distinct CDR3 sequences, about a sixth seen once. A single count supports this clonotype. The target antigen is unknown. Overall study results and limits: Less diverse TCR repertoires were seen in persistent Graves' patients than in newly diagnosed ones.

The same sample was also used in a study of T cells in Graves' hyperthyroidism and ophthalmopathy.

V and J are TRBV29-1 and TRBJ2-7; D might be TRBD1 (5 bases). Specimen: peripheral blood mononuclear cells (PBMCs), collected at new diagnosis, from a patient treated with antithyroid drugs. The sequence derives from a woman in her 30s with Graves disease. CDR3 DNA: TGCAGCGTTGATCAGCCCCAGGGTTCTGCCTACGAGCAGTACTTC. It is translated as CSVDQPQGSAYEQYF.